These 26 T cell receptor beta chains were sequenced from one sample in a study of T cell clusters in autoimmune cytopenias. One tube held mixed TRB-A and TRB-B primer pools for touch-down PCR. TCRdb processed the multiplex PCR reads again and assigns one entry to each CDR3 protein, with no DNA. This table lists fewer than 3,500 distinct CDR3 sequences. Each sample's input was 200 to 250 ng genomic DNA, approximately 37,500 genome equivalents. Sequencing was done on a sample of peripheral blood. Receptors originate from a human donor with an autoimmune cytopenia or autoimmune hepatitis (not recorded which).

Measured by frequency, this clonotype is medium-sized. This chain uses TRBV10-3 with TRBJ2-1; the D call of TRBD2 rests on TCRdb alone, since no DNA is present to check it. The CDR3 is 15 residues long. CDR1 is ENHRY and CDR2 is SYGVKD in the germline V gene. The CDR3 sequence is CAIHPTRGGGNEQFF.

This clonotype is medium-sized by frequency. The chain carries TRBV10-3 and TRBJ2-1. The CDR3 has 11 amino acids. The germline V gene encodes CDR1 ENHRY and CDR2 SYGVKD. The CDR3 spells CATEDYNEQFF.

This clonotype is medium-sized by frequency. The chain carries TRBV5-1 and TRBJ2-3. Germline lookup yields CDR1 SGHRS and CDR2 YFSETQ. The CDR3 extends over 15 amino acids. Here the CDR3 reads CASSLFGYPTDTQYF.

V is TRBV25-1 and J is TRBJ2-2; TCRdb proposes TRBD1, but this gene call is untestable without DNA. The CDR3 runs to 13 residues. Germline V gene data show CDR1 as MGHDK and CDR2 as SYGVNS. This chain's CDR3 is CATGTGDTGELFF.

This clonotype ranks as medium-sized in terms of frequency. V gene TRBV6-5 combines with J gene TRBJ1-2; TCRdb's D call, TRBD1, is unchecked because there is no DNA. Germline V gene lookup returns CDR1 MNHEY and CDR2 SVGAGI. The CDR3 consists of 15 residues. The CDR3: CASSSWDRVVDGYTF.

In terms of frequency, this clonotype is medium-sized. CDR3 sequence: CATSRDVRDTGNTIYF. V usage is TRBV15 and J usage is TRBJ1-3; the D gene TCRdb calls, TRBD1, cannot be checked with no DNA. Germline lookup yields CDR1 LNHNV and CDR2 YYDKDF (reference sequence). This CDR3 spans 16 amino acids.

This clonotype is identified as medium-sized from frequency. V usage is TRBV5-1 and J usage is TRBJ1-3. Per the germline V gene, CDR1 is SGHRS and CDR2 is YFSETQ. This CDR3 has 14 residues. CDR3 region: CASSSVLSGNTIYF.

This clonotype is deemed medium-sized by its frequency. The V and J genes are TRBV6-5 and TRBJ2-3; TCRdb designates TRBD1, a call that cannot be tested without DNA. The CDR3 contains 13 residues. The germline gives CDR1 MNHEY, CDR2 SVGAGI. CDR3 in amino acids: CASRSNREDTQYF.

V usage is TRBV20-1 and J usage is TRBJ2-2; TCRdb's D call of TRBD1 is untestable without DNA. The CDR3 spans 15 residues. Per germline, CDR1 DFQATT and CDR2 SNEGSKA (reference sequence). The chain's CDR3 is CSARGTGGLGGELFF.

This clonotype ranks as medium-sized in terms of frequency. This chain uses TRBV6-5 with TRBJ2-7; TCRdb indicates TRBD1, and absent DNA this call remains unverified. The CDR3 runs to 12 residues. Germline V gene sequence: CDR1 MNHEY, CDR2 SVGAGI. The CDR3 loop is CASSTGGGEQYF.

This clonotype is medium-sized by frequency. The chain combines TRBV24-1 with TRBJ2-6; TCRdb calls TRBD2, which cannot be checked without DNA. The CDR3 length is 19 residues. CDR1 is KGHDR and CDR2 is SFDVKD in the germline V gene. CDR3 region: CATSDDSGTSGSGANVLTF.

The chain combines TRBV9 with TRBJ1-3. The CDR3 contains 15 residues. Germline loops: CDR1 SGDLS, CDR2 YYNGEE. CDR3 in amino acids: CASSVNGGSGNTIYF.

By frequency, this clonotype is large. CDR3: CASSRVDSYQPQHF. V gene TRBV19 combines with J gene TRBJ1-5. Germline CDR1 and CDR2: LNHDA and SQIVND (reference sequence). CDR3 length: 14 residues.

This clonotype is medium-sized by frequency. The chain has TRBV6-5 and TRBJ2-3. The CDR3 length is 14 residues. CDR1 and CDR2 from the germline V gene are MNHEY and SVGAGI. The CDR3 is CASSLQEVSDTQYF.

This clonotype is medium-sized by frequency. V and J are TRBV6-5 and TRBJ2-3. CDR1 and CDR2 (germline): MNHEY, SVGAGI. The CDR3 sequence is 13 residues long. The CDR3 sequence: CASSYHLTDTQYF.

This CDR3 is CASSQGKGTGELFF. The gene calls are TRBV4-2 and TRBJ2-2; TCRdb lists TRBD1, though no DNA is available to test this call. CDR1 is LGHNA and CDR2 is YNFKEQ in the germline V gene. The CDR3 spans 14 residues.

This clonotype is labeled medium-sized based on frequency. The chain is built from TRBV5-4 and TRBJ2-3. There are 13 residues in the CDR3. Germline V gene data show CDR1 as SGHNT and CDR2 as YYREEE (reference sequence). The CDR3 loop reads CASTFMGTDTQYF.

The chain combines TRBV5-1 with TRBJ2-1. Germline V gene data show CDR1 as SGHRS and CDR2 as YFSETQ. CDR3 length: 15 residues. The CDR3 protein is CASSSVSSSYNEQFF.

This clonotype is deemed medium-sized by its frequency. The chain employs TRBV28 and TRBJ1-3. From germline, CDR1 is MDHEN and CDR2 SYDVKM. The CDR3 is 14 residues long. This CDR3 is CASSPSGSGNTIYF. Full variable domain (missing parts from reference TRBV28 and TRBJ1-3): DVKVTQSSRYLVKRTGEKVFLECVQDMDHENMFWYRQDPGLGLRLIYFSYDVKMKEKGDIPEGYSVSREKKERFSLILESASTNQTSMYLCASSPSGSGNTIYFGEGSWLTVV.

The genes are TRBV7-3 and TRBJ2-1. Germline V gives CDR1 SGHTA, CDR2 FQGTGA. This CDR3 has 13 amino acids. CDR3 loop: CASSFIMVNEQFF.

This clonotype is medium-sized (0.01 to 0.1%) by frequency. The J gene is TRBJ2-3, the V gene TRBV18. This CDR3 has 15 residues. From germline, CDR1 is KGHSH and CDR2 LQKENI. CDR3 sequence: CASSPRVESTDTQYF.

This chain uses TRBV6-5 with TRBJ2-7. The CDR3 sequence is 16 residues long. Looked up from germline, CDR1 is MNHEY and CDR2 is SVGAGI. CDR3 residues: CASSPTTGLHAYEQYF.

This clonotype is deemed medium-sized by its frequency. The CDR3 reads CASSDTPPGYKETQYF. The chain recombines TRBV6-4 with TRBJ2-5. Looked up from germline, CDR1 is MRHNA and CDR2 is SNTAGT. The length of the CDR3 is 16 residues.

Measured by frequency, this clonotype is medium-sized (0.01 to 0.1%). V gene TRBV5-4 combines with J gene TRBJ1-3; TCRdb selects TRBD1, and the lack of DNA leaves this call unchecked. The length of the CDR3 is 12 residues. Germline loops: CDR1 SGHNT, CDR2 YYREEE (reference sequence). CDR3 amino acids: CAAQGSGNTIYF.

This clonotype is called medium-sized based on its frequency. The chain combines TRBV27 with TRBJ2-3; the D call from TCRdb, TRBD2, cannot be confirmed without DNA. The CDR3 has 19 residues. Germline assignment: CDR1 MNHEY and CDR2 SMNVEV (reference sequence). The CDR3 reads CASSSTQFIAGGLMNTQYF.

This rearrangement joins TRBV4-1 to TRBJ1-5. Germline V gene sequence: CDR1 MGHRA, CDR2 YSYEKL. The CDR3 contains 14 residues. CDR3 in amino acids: CASSPREGPEPQHF.